This TCR beta chain was documented in a study of T cells in localized non-small cell lung cancer. Study-wide results and limits: A raised T cell density in blood coincided with lengthier overall survival. Tumor showed lower T cell clonality than uninvolved adjacent lung, where it was highest. There were a median around 57 of the top 100 tumor clones appearing in adjacent lung.

Method: immunoSEQ multiplex PCR; TCRdb's copy keeps in-frame clones and lacks some. Among some 49,000 clones listed, approximately 80% were seen once. This CDR3 contains 16 residues. Germline-derived CDR1 and CDR2 are SGHRS and YFSETQ. The V and J ends lost 4 bases and 0 bases respectively, with 13 bases between them. This clone was seen a handful of times. Antigen unknown. The source is a man between 40 and 70 years old with stage III lung adenocarcinoma. This chain uses TRBV5-1 with TRBJ1-4; weak D call: TRBD1 (6 bases). This specimen consisted of peripheral blood mononuclear cells, obtained before any cancer treatment. CDR3 protein: CASSPGGGTTNEKLFF. The DNA of the CDR3 is TGCGCCAGCAGCCCTGGGGGCGGGACAACTAATGAAAAACTGTTTTTT.